Below are 31 T cell receptor beta chains sequenced from a single sample in a study of T-cell reconstitution after alpha-beta-depleted transplantation in children. Preparation of the TCRbeta library was carried out with unique molecular identifiers. From the PCR reads, TCRdb called clonotypes with MiXCR, one entry per CDR3 protein. The table lists 780,000 or so distinct CDR3 sequences, about 16% of them singletons. Here the sequenced sample was PBMCs, mostly from graft donor cells, taken 360 days after TCRalphabeta/CD19-depleted stem cell transplant. The receptor source for this set is a male patient between 5 and 17 years old who had a stem cell transplant for acute lymphoblastic leukemia, so the T cells may come from the graft donor.

This chain uses TRBV28 with TRBJ1-2, with 7 positions matching TRBD1. Trimming at V came to 6 bases and at J to 8 bases, leaving 15 bases not matched to a gene. The CDR3 spans 15 residues. From germline, CDR1 is MDHEN and CDR2 SYDVKM. CDR3 amino acids: CASRPRQGRSRGYTF. CDR3 DNA sequence: TGTGCCAGCAGACCTCGACAGGGCAGGTCGAGAGGCTACACCTTC.

This clonotype has a handful of counts. The rearrangement links TRBV2 to TRBJ2-1, with D perhaps matching TRBD1 or TRBD2 (5 bases each). Germline V gene lookup returns CDR1 SNHLY and CDR2 FYNNEI. Trimming stripped 7 bases from V and 7 bases from J, with 23 bases between. The CDR3 runs 16 residues. The CDR3 coding sequence is TGTGCCAGCACCGCGTACGGGACCCTTAAGGGGAATGAGCAGTTCTTC. Its protein is CASTAYGTLKGNEQFF.

The chain has TRBV20-1 and TRBJ2-7; D might be TRBD1 (5 bases). CDR1 and CDR2 (germline): DFQATT, SNEGSKA (reference sequence). Between the trimmed V and J ends, which lost 3 bases and 0 bases, there was a span of 9 bases. This CDR3 spans 13 amino acids. CDR3 sequence: CSASPGHSYEQYF. The DNA for the CDR3 is TGCAGTGCTAGCCCCGGACACTCCTACGAGCAGTACTTC.

J is TRBJ2-2 and V is TRBV27; no definite D call. V was pared by 3 bases and J by 4 bases, with 12 bases between. The germline V gene encodes CDR1 MNHEY and CDR2 SMNVEV (reference sequence). CDR3 length: 15 amino acids. CDR3 DNA sequence: TGTGCCAGCAGTTTTCCCGCTAGTTCCACCGGGGAGCTGTTTTTT. It is translated as CASSFPASSTGELFF.

This clonotype appeared a few times. The chain couples TRBV28 to TRBJ1-1; D perhaps matches TRBD1 (5 bases). Trimming stripped 2 bases from V and 7 bases from J, with 8 bases between. The CDR3 is 12 amino acids. The germline gives CDR1 MDHEN, CDR2 SYDVKM. The CDR3 is CASSLGTVEAFF. The DNA of the CDR3 is TGTGCCAGCAGTTTAGGGACGGTTGAAGCTTTCTTT.

The chain joins TRBV7-6 to TRBJ1-2; no firm D call. This CDR3 contains 15 residues. Germline-derived CDR1 and CDR2 are SGHVS and FNYEAQ. Trimming took 2 bases from V and 8 from J, leaving 18 bases between them. The chain's CDR3 is CASSLSGLGSTGYTF. Written as DNA, the CDR3 is TGTGCCAGCAGCTTAAGCGGGTTAGGCTCTACCGGCTACACCTTC.

This clonotype came up a few times. The V gene is TRBV6-1, the J gene TRBJ1-2, with unresolved D. Germline CDR1 and CDR2: MNHNS and SASEGT. This CDR3 is 14 amino acids long. Deletions cut 6 bases from V and 4 bases from J, with 15 bases between. CDR3 DNA sequence: TGTGCCAGCAGCTCTTCCTCGGGCGGCTATGGCTACACCTTC. Amino acids: CASSSSSGGYGYTF.

The chain carries TRBV24-1 and TRBJ2-1, with D perhaps assigned TRBD1 or TRBD2 (5 bases each). The CDR3 is made up of 15 amino acids. V was cut by 2 bases and J by 4 bases, with 11 bases left in between. Germline loops: CDR1 KGHDR, CDR2 SFDVKD. The CDR3 region has the DNA TGTGCCACCAGTGATTGGAGAGAGGGGTACAATGAGCAGTTCTTC. Protein product: CATSDWREGYNEQFF.

This clonotype was counted many times. The chain carries TRBV12-3 or TRBV12-4 and TRBJ2-7; 12 positions match TRBD2. This CDR3 is 15 amino acids long. The ends lost 5 bases at V and 2 bases at J; junction bases unmatched: 4. Written as DNA, the CDR3 is TGTGCCAGCAGTGTCCTAGCGGGAGGGCCCTACGAGCAGTACTTC. Protein sequence: CASSVLAGGPYEQYF.

This clonotype was found many times. The CDR3 DNA follows: TGTGCCAGCAGTTACTCAGCAGGGGGGGAGCTGTTTTTT. As protein: CASSYSAGGELFF. This rearrangement joins TRBV6-6 to TRBJ2-2, with D possibly matching TRBD1 (5 bases). Trimming left V 0 bases short and J 8 bases short, with 7 bases between. The CDR3 runs 13 residues. The germline V gene encodes CDR1 MNHNY and CDR2 SVGAGI (reference sequence).

This clonotype appeared a few times. V gene TRBV5-1 combines with J gene TRBJ2-7; 7 nucleotides agree with TRBD2. The germline CDR1 and CDR2 sequences are SGHRS and YFSETQ. This CDR3 region has 14 residues. V lost 0 bases and J lost 4; bases outside the gene matches: 4. The CDR3 loop reads CASSLGWGGYEQYF. CDR3 DNA: TGCGCCAGCAGCTTGGGGTGGGGGGGGTACGAGCAGTACTTC.

CDR3 amino acids: CASSLYPSMAYEQYF. CDR3 sequence (DNA): TGTGCCAGCAGCTTATACCCTAGTATGGCCTACGAGCAGTACTTC. The chain employs TRBV7-2 and TRBJ2-7; D not resolved. Trimming cost V 2 bases and J 2 bases, with 13 bases left between them. The germline CDR1 and CDR2 sequences are SGHTA and FQGNSA. The CDR3 sequence is 15 residues long.

The chain combines TRBV5-4 with TRBJ2-7; D might be TRBD1 (5 bases). Germline lookup yields CDR1 SGHNT and CDR2 YYREEE (reference sequence). The length of the CDR3 is 21 residues. Deletions cut 0 bases from V and 0 bases from J, with 28 bases between. In DNA form, the CDR3 reads TGTGCCAGCAGCTTGGGAGTACTGAGACGCGTGACAGCCTCTAGCTCCTACGAGCAGTACTTC. It encodes CASSLGVLRRVTASSSYEQYF.

This chain uses TRBV27 with TRBJ2-7; 9 bases fit TRBD1. The trim removed 3 bases at V and 7 bases at J, leaving 7 bases unmatched. This CDR3 is built from 14 residues. Germline V gives CDR1 MNHEY, CDR2 SMNVEV (reference sequence). CDR3 DNA sequence: TGTGCCAGCAGTTTGTGGACAGGGGCGAAGGAGCAGTACTTC. Encoded protein: CASSLWTGAKEQYF.

The chain links TRBV24-1 to TRBJ1-1, with TRBD1 matching over 8 bases. V lost 1 base, J lost 4 bases, and 7 bases stayed unmatched. The germline V gene encodes CDR1 KGHDR and CDR2 SFDVKD. The CDR3 is 16 residues long. The CDR3 spells CATSDLGRQGATEAFF. The CDR3 coding sequence is TGTGCCACCAGTGATTTAGGTAGGCAGGGGGCCACTGAAGCTTTCTTT.

This clonotype was counted a few times. This rearrangement joins TRBV10-2 to TRBJ2-2, with D uncertain. The CDR3 consists of 14 residues. Germline V lookup: CDR1 WSHSY, CDR2 SAAADI. V was clipped by 10 bases and J by 1 base, with 13 bases between them. The CDR3 is CATHGWMNTGELFF. Here the CDR3 DNA reads TGCGCCACCCACGGGTGGATGAACACCGGGGAGCTGTTTTTT.

Only a few counts were recorded for this clonotype. V gene TRBV27 combines with J gene TRBJ1-5; D is undetermined. The CDR3 is 13 residues long. CDR1 and CDR2 from the germline V gene are MNHEY and SMNVEV (reference sequence). The V gene lost 5 bases and the J gene lost 7 bases, with 12 bases spanning the gap. CDR3 nucleotides: TGTGCCAGCAGTAGAACGGAGAGACAGCCCCAGCATTTT. This encodes CASSRTERQPQHF.

This clonotype was recorded a few times. The chain links TRBV20-1 to TRBJ2-3; 8 bases map to TRBD1. CDR3 length: 14 residues. Germline V gene sequence: CDR1 DFQATT, CDR2 SNEGSKA (reference sequence). The CDR3: CSRLTGEITDTQYF. The CDR3, as DNA: TGCAGCCGCCTGACAGGGGAGATAACAGATACGCAGTATTTT.

This clonotype was counted between two and nine times. One end of the junction varies from germline; a read error may be responsible. The V gene is TRBV7-9, the J gene TRBJ2-1; tentatively, D is TRBD2 (5 bases). The CDR3 spans 16 residues. Germline assignment: CDR1 SEHNR and CDR2 FQNEAQ (reference sequence). DNA for the CDR3: TGTGCCAGCACCTTAGGAGGCTTCCCCTCCTACAATGAGCAGTTCTTC. It specifies CASTLGGFPSYNEQFF. The full variable domain, its missing parts supplied by reference TRBV7-9 and TRBJ2-1, is DTGVSQNPRHKITKRGQNVTFRCDPISEHNRLYWYRQTLGQGPEFLTYFQNEAQLEKSRLLSDRFSAERPKGSFSTLEIQRTEQGDSAMYLCASTLGGFPSYNEQFFGPGTRLTVL.

This clonotype was detected a few times. The chain links TRBV30 to TRBJ2-7; 7 bases fit TRBD2. V lost 4 bases, J lost 5 bases, and 2 bases stayed unmatched. Per germline, CDR1 GTSNPN and CDR2 SVGIG (reference sequence). There are 11 residues in the CDR3. The CDR3 loop is CAWKRGDEQYF. The CDR3 nucleotides are TGTGCCTGGAAGCGGGGTGACGAGCAGTACTTC.

The CDR3 DNA reads TGTGCCAGCAGCCGCAGCGGGAGGGGGGTTGAGCAGTTCTTC. Translated, it gives CASSRSGRGVEQFF. The rearrangement links TRBV7-3 to TRBJ2-1; 10 bases agree with TRBD2. V was clipped by 5 bases and J by 9 bases; unmatched bases: 7. The CDR3 is 14 amino acids. Germline V gene lookup returns CDR1 SGHTA and CDR2 FQGTGA.

The chain carries TRBV20-1 and TRBJ2-1; TRBD2 matches 11 bases. V was clipped by 6 bases and J by 6 bases; unmatched bases: 10. Per the germline V gene, CDR1 is DFQATT and CDR2 is SNEGSKA (reference sequence). The CDR3 runs 15 residues. CDR3 coding DNA: TGCAGTGCGGCGACTAGCGGGATGTTTGGCAATGAGCAGTTCTTC. Its translation: CSAATSGMFGNEQFF.

This clonotype was picked up a small number of times. The V and J genes are TRBV5-1 and TRBJ2-5; maybe TRBD1 (6 bases). Germline lookup yields CDR1 SGHRS and CDR2 YFSETQ. CDR3 size: 17 residues. V lost 0 bases to trimming and J lost 5 bases, with 20 bases between them. CDR3 amino acids: CASSLDPTGPFRETQYF. The CDR3 bases are TGCGCCAGCAGCTTGGATCCTACAGGGCCCTTTAGGGAGACCCAGTACTTC.

This clonotype appeared many times. The chain couples TRBV5-1 to TRBJ2-1; 11 bases map to TRBD2. Germline V lookup: CDR1 SGHRS, CDR2 YFSETQ. CDR3 length: 17 residues. With V trimmed by 3 bases and J by 6 bases, 11 bases remained unmatched. The DNA for the CDR3 is TGCGCCAGCAGCTCCTATGGAGGGACTAGCGGCCTCAATGAGCAGTTCTTC. Its translation: CASSSYGGTSGLNEQFF.

The sample holds a few counts of this clonotype. V gene TRBV20-1 combines with J gene TRBJ2-1, with 7 bases identical to TRBD2. The CDR3 spans 11 residues. V shed 5 bases, J shed 8 bases, and the junction held 3 bases outside the gene matches. Germline V lookup: CDR1 DFQATT, CDR2 SNEGSKA (reference sequence). The DNA of the CDR3 is TGCAGTGCTTGGGGAGGGGATGAGCAGTTCTTC. Translation: CSAWGGDEQFF.

This clonotype has ten or more counts. The rearrangement links TRBV29-1 to TRBJ2-1, with 10 bases aligning to TRBD2. Trimming at V came to 2 bases and at J to 6 bases, leaving 10 bases not matched to a gene. The CDR3 consists of 16 residues. Germline V gene data show CDR1 as SQVTM and CDR2 as ANQGSEA. The CDR3 protein is CSVEPTKSGRANEQFF. As DNA, the CDR3 is TGCAGCGTTGAACCCACCAAGAGCGGGAGGGCCAATGAGCAGTTCTTC.

The gene calls are TRBV20-1 and TRBJ2-7; possibly TRBD2 for D (6 bases). Trimming removed 0 bases at V and 6 bases at J, with 30 bases between. This CDR3 comprises 19 residues. Germline V gene lookup returns CDR1 DFQATT and CDR2 SNEGSKA (reference sequence). The CDR3 is CSARDMIRSGQRVRSEQYF. CDR3 in DNA: TGCAGTGCTAGAGATATGATAAGGAGCGGGCAGAGGGTCAGGAGCGAGCAGTACTTC.

This clonotype was picked up a small number of times. V gene TRBV20-1 combines with J gene TRBJ2-4; no firm D call. The V and J ends lost 4 bases and 3 bases respectively, with 10 bases between them. The CDR3 runs 13 residues. Germline CDR1 is DFQATT and CDR2 is SNEGSKA (reference sequence). The CDR3 region is CSATTPNKNIQYF. The CDR3 DNA reads TGCAGTGCTACAACACCGAACAAAAACATTCAGTACTTC.

The chain joins TRBV24-1 to TRBJ2-1; D is perhaps TRBD1 or TRBD2 (7 bases each). V lost 2 bases to trimming and J lost 8 bases, with 21 bases between them. The length of the CDR3 is 17 residues. Germline CDR1 KGHDR, CDR2 SFDVKD. DNA for the CDR3: TGTGCCACCAGTGATTCCCAACTTCAGGGGGGGCGCGATGAGCAGTTCTTC. Protein sequence: CATSDSQLQGGRDEQFF.

There are a few counts of this clonotype. The chain carries TRBV4-1 and TRBJ2-5; weak D call: TRBD2 (6 bases). The CDR3 contains 16 residues. The V gene's germline CDR1 is MGHRA and CDR2 YSYEKL. With 1 base removed from V and 2 bases from J, the gap between germline ends came to 14 bases. The CDR3 nucleotides are TGCGCCAGCAGCCAAGGGGTTAGCGGACCACAAGAGACCCAGTACTTC. Protein sequence: CASSQGVSGPQETQYF.

This clonotype showed up just a few times. The chain has TRBV12-3 or TRBV12-4 and TRBJ2-5; D gene ambiguous. The CDR3 length is 14 residues. The V end was cut by 2 bases, the J end by 0 bases, with 7 bases between. CDR3 amino acids: CASSLPRHQETQYF. In DNA form, the CDR3 reads TGTGCCAGCAGTTTACCGCGGCACCAAGAGACCCAGTACTTC.